The T cell receptor (beta chain) described here comes from a study of T cell responses to AZD1222 COVID-19 vaccine. Overall study findings and caveats: With dominance at 160-218 and 743-854, vaccine-associated CD4 TCRs spanned spike. There were repertoire samples only from the period after the peak T cell response.

The V and J ends lost 3 bases and 4 bases, in that order; junction bases with no gene match: 8. The CDR3 spans 17 residues. Germline V gene lookup returns CDR1 LGHNA and CDR2 YNFKEQ. Here immunoSEQ multiplex PCR was the method, and the copy in TCRdb shows in-frame clones only, minus some. In the table there are over 150,000 clones, approximately 87% of which are singletons. As concerns this clone: Its antigen remains unknown.

The sequence was collected from an adult in good health. J is TRBJ2-1 and V is TRBV4-2; 11 nucleotides align to TRBD1. This material consisted of peripheral blood, taken on day 0 of MenACWY control vaccination. CDR3 nucleotides: TGTGCCAGCAGCCAGCCGAATGGACAGGGGGCTTACAATGAGCAGTTCTTC. Its protein product is CASSQPNGQGAYNEQFF.